The next 26 T cell receptor beta chains were all read from a single sample in a study of blood T cell repertoires in COVID-19. TCRdb's table, derived via immunoSEQ multiplex PCR, lists solely in-frame clones and lacks some. Among 150,000 or so clones listed, 80% to 90% were seen once. Sequencing was performed on peripheral blood. The receptor source for this set is a man between 18 and 35 years old with COVID-19, enrolled during active disease.

The V and J genes are TRBV2 and TRBJ2-3, with 9 nucleotides matching TRBD2. Germline V CDR1 and CDR2: SNHLY, FYNNEI. The CDR3 sequence is 14 residues long. Trimming cost V 6 bases and J 5 bases; bases outside gene matches: 6. CDR3: CASSPGLAVDTQYF. The CDR3 nucleotides are TGTGCCAGCAGCCCGGGACTAGCCGTAGATACGCAGTATTTT.

Concerning this clone itself: Other DNA sequences in the sample encode the same CDR3. V gene TRBV2 combines with J gene TRBJ2-7, with TRBD2 identical over 10 bases. The germline CDR1 and CDR2 sequences are SNHLY and FYNNEI. V gave up 4 bases and J gave up 1 base; unmatched junction bases: 1. The CDR3 is 14 amino acids. DNA for the CDR3: TGTGCCAGCAGTGGGACTAGCGGTTCCTACGAGCAGTACTTC. Protein product: CASSGTSGSYEQYF.

This chain connects TRBV6-5 to TRBJ1-5; unclear D gene. Trimming left V 6 bases short and J 1 base short, with 10 bases between. This CDR3 has 14 residues. CDR1 is MNHEY, CDR2 SVGAGI, per germline. In DNA, the CDR3 is TGTGCCAGCAGCCCCGACGGGAGCAATCAGCCCCAGCATTTT. Its protein product is CASSPDGSNQPQHF.

The CDR3 reads CATSDWTGEAFF. The CDR3 DNA sequence: TGTGCCACCAGTGACTGGACAGGGGAAGCTTTCTTT. V gene TRBV24-1 combines with J gene TRBJ1-1; TRBD1 matches at 8 bases. This CDR3 region has 12 residues. Germline CDR1 and CDR2: KGHDR and SFDVKD. J was trimmed by 8 bases and V by 4 bases; bases with no gene match: 2.

The rearrangement links TRBV19 to TRBJ2-4; D uncertain. The CDR3 consists of 13 residues. Deletions cut 5 bases from V and 5 bases from J, with 10 bases between. The germline V gene encodes CDR1 LNHDA and CDR2 SQIVND (reference sequence). The chain's CDR3 is CASSLTGENIQYF. The CDR3 nucleotides are TGTGCCAGTAGTCTTACTGGTGAAAACATTCAGTACTTC.

This sequence joins TRBV27 and TRBJ2-1; the match to TRBD2 covers 9 bases. The CDR3 has 17 residues. CDR1 and CDR2 from the germline V gene are MNHEY and SMNVEV (reference sequence). After removal of 2 bases from V and 3 bases from J, the junction contained 8 bases not matched to a gene. CDR3 DNA: TGTGCCAGCAGTTTAGAATGGCTAGCGGGACACTACAATGAGCAGTTCTTC. Residues: CASSLEWLAGHYNEQFF.

The CDR3 nucleotides read TGTGCCAGCAGTTTGGCGGGGTACACAGATACGCAGTATTTT. Translating gives CASSLAGYTDTQYF. V gene TRBV28 combines with J gene TRBJ2-3; the D gene is possibly TRBD2 (6 bases). The germline V gene has CDR1 MDHEN and CDR2 SYDVKM. The CDR3 spans 14 residues. V gave up 3 bases and J gave up 2 bases, with 9 bases separating them. The whole variable domain, filled in from reference TRBV28 and TRBJ2-3, reads DVKVTQSSRYLVKRTGEKVFLECVQDMDHENMFWYRQDPGLGLRLIYFSYDVKMKEKGDIPEGYSVSREKKERFSLILESASTNQTSMYLCASSLAGYTDTQYFGPGTRLTVL.

This chain uses TRBV7-8 with TRBJ2-1; 7 bases are a match to TRBD1. With 1 base clipped from V and 3 bases from J, the junction kept 12 bases outside the gene matches. This CDR3 is 18 amino acids long. Germline CDR1 reads SGHVS; CDR2 reads FQNEAQ. This CDR3 is CASSLEGGRGYGYNEQFF. The CDR3 nucleotides read TGTGCCAGCAGCTTAGAAGGGGGCCGGGGATACGGCTACAATGAGCAGTTCTTC.

J is TRBJ2-1 and V is TRBV15; 10 positions match TRBD2. CDR1 is LNHNV, CDR2 YYDKDF, per germline (reference sequence). The length of the CDR3 is 21 residues. The V gene end was trimmed by 3 bases and the J gene end by 4 bases; junction bases not matched to a gene: 21. The CDR3 region has the DNA TGTGCCACCAGCAGTCCCTGGGGGACCCCAAGGCTAGCGGGAGTATACAATGAGCAGTTCTTC. It translates to CATSSPWGTPRLAGVYNEQFF.

The genes are TRBV27 and TRBJ2-7; D perhaps matches TRBD2 (5 bases). The CDR3 is made up of 15 amino acids. Trimming took off 5 bases at V and 5 bases at J, with 19 bases between the two ends. CDR1 and CDR2 (germline): MNHEY, SMNVEV (reference sequence). CDR3 in amino acids: CASSLGSGPRDEQYF. CDR3 DNA sequence: TGTGCCAGCAGTCTGGGGTCCGGGCCGCGGGACGAGCAGTACTTC.

The chain is built from TRBV28 and TRBJ2-2, with D unresolved. There are 14 residues in the CDR3. Germline lookup yields CDR1 MDHEN and CDR2 SYDVKM. V lost 6 bases, J lost 6 bases, and 14 bases lay in between. In nucleotides, the CDR3 is TGTGCCAGCAGGGCCCGTATATTGGCCGGGGAGCTGTTTTTT. This codes for CASRARILAGELFF.

This clone was detected only once. This sequence joins TRBV5-6 and TRBJ2-7, with D possibly TRBD1 on 6 matching bases. Trimming removed 4 bases at V and 2 bases at J, with 13 bases between. The CDR3 covers 14 residues. Germline values: CDR1 SGHDT, CDR2 YYEEEE. The CDR3 coding sequence is TGTGCCAGCAGCCCCAGGGGAAAGCCCTACGAGCAGTACTTC. Its protein is CASSPRGKPYEQYF. Full variable domain (outside the CDR3, taken from reference TRBV5-6 and TRBJ2-7): DAGVTQSPTHLIKTRGQQVTLRCSPKSGHDTVSWYQQALGQGPQFIFQYYEEEERQRGNFPDRFSGHQFPNYSSELNVNALLLGDSALYLCASSPRGKPYEQYFGPGTRLTVT.

This clone has at least ten counts. The genes are TRBV2 and TRBJ2-4; possible D gene TRBD2, 6 bases. The CDR3 is 17 amino acids. V lost 6 bases to trimming and J lost 0 bases, with 18 bases between them. Germline values: CDR1 SNHLY, CDR2 FYNNEI. The CDR3 loop reads CASSLEGSTLAKNIQYF. CDR3 nucleotides: TGTGCCAGCAGCCTGGAGGGCAGCACCTTAGCCAAAAACATTCAGTACTTC.

V gene TRBV10-3 combines with J gene TRBJ2-7; 7 positions match TRBD1. Unmatched junction bases numbered 7, after V lost 5 bases and J lost 3 bases. This CDR3 comprises 14 residues. Germline V gene data show CDR1 as ENHRY and CDR2 as SYGVKD. The CDR3 sequence is CAISTSTGSYEQYF. The CDR3 DNA reads TGTGCCATCAGTACCTCGACAGGGAGCTACGAGCAGTACTTC.

In its sample, this clone was seen once. This rearrangement joins TRBV11-2 to TRBJ2-5; 9 bases are a match to TRBD2. This CDR3 contains 14 residues. The germline CDR1 and CDR2 sequences are SGHAT and FQNNGV. Trimming cost V 5 bases and J 4 bases; bases outside gene matches: 5. The CDR3 DNA reads as TGTGCCAGCAGCCCCGGACTAGCGACAGAGACCCAGTACTTC. Protein product: CASSPGLATETQYF.

The V and J genes are TRBV5-5 and TRBJ2-7; 8 bases align to TRBD1. The CDR3 sequence is 14 residues long. CDR1 is SGHKS and CDR2 is YYEKEE in the germline V gene (reference sequence). Trimming took 0 bases from V and 4 from J; bases not matched to a gene: 3. CDR3 nucleotide sequence: TGTGCCAGCAGCTTGGACAGGGGGAGGTACGAGCAGTACTTC. Its protein product is CASSLDRGRYEQYF.

This clone was observed once. This chain uses TRBV18 with TRBJ1-5; D possibly corresponds to TRBD1 (6 bases). Germline V gene sequence: CDR1 KGHSH, CDR2 LQKENI. Trimming removed 5 bases from V and 2 bases from J, with 19 bases in between. The CDR3 totals 17 residues. The CDR3 DNA sequence: TGTGCCAGCTCATCTACCAGGGGCCAAGGGGGCAATCAGCCCCAGCATTTT. It encodes CASSSTRGQGGNQPQHF.

The J gene is TRBJ2-2, the V gene TRBV19; tentative D call: TRBD2 (5 bases). The V and J ends lost 5 bases and 2 bases respectively, with 9 bases between them. The CDR3 extends over 14 amino acids. The germline CDR1 and CDR2 sequences are LNHDA and SQIVND (reference sequence). The CDR3 DNA is TGTGCCAGTAGTCTCGGGGTTAACACCGGGGAGCTGTTTTTT. This translates into CASSLGVNTGELFF.

The CDR3 region has the DNA TGTGCCAGCAGAGGGACAGGGCCCGGTCTAGCCAAAAACATTCAGTACTTC. This sequence encodes CASRGTGPGLAKNIQYF. The chain employs TRBV7-9 and TRBJ2-4; 9 nucleotides align to TRBD1. The CDR3 runs to 17 residues. The germline V gene encodes CDR1 SEHNR and CDR2 FQNEAQ (reference sequence). Unmatched junction bases numbered 9, after V lost 6 bases and J lost 0 bases.

This clone has only one observation. This chain uses TRBV11-2 with TRBJ2-3; D is undetermined. The CDR3 is 12 amino acids. Germline V gene lookup returns CDR1 SGHAT and CDR2 FQNNGV. Deletions cut 0 bases from V and 8 bases from J, with 6 bases between. CDR3 coding DNA: TGTGCCAGCAGCTTAGAAGCCGGTACGCAGTATTTT. It codes for CASSLEAGTQYF.

The rearrangement joins TRBV28 to TRBJ2-7, with a possible D match to TRBD1 (6 bases). V was trimmed by 8 bases and J by 3 bases, leaving 17 bases between them. This CDR3 spans 14 amino acids. Germline assignment: CDR1 MDHEN and CDR2 SYDVKM. The CDR3 here is CASETLTGFYEQYF. The CDR3 DNA is TGTGCCAGCGAAACATTGACAGGCTTCTACGAGCAGTACTTC.

The rearrangement uses TRBV6-5 and TRBJ1-2, with 7 bases fitting TRBD1. CDR3 size: 15 residues. V lost 1 base and J lost 3; bases outside the gene matches: 5. CDR1 and CDR2 (germline): MNHEY, SVGAGI. CDR3 in DNA: TGTGCCAGCAGTTACTTCCAACAGGGGTACTATGGCTACACCTTC. Translating it yields CASSYFQQGYYGYTF.

The gene calls are TRBV19 and TRBJ2-7; 9 positions match TRBD2. This CDR3 comprises 15 residues. Trimming removed 5 bases from V and 6 bases from J; junction bases left unmatched: 11. In germline, CDR1 is LNHDA, CDR2 SQIVND (reference sequence). The DNA of the CDR3 is TGTGCCAGTAGTCCGGTAGCGGGAGCGTTGGGCGAGCAGTACTTC. Translation gives CASSPVAGALGEQYF.

The CDR3 loop reads CASSIEARYNEQFF. The CDR3 DNA reads as TGTGCCAGTAGTATCGAAGCGCGCTACAATGAGCAGTTCTTC. The chain has TRBV19 and TRBJ2-1; no clear D gene. CDR1 and CDR2 from the germline V gene are LNHDA and SQIVND (reference sequence). Trimming pared 3 bases from V and 3 bases from J, leaving 9 bases between. This CDR3 has 14 amino acids.

The J gene is TRBJ1-6, the V gene TRBV11-2; possible D gene TRBD1, 5 bases. Trimming cost V 0 bases and J 7 bases, with 13 bases left between them. Germline V gene sequence: CDR1 SGHAT, CDR2 FQNNGV. The CDR3 consists of 16 residues. The chain's CDR3 is CASSLDLRQRNSPLHF. In DNA, the CDR3 is TGTGCCAGCAGCTTAGATCTCCGACAGAGAAATTCACCCCTCCACTTT.

This chain links TRBV24-1 with TRBJ2-1; D call uncertain. The CDR3 runs 12 residues. Germline CDR1 and CDR2: KGHDR and SFDVKD. V gave up 0 bases and J gave up 7 bases, with 3 bases separating them. The CDR3, as DNA: TGTGCCACCAGTGATTTGCTTAATGAGCAGTTCTTC. This encodes CATSDLLNEQFF.